The subject of this entry is one TCR beta chain. Its antigen is currently unknown. The data were obtained in a study of blood T cells in healthy people across ages. Whole-study results and caveats: A roughly linear age-dependent decrease characterized TCR beta diversity per million T cells.

Drawn from each donor were approximately 10 milliliters of peripheral blood. Per individual sample, total RNA of at least 6 micrograms was extracted. Using a J-beta primer mix together with a sample-barcoded 5' primer, a second PCR was run for roughly 6 to 12 cycles. Researchers report that each sample yielded at least 3 million CDR3-containing paired-end reads. TCRdb itself ran the 5' RACE reads through MiXCR, one entry per CDR3 protein. This sample carries about 1 million distinct CDR3 sequences, around 45% of them seen once, and the ten largest clones take about 20%. Sequenced input: blood. The receptor's source is a woman aged 60-70 years in good health.

The CDR3 reads CASSPRTAAETQYF. CDR3 sequence (DNA): TGTGCCAGCTCACCACGGACCGCAGCAGAGACCCAGTACTTC. The chain couples TRBV18 to TRBJ2-5; D gene unclear. The CDR3 sequence is 14 residues long. Germline loops: CDR1 KGHSH, CDR2 LQKENI. V was cut by 1 base and J by 4 bases, with 10 bases left in between.